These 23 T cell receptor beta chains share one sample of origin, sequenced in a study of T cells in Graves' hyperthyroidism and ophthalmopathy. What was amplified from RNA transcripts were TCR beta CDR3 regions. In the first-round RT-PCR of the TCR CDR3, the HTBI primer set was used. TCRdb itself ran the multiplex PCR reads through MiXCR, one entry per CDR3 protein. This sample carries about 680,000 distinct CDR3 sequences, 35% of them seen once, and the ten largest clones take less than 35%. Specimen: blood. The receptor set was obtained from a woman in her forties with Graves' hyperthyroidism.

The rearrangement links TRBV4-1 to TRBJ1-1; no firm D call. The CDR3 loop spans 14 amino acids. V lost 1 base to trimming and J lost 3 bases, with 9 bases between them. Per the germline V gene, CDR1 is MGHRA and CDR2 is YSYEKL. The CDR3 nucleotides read TGCGCCAGCAGCCAAGGACGCTGGGACACTGAAGCTTTCTTT. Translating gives CASSQGRWDTEAFF.

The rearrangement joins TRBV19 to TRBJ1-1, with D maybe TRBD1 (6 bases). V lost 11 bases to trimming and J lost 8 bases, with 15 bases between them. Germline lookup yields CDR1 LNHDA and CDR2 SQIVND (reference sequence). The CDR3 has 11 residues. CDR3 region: CACRQVLEAFF. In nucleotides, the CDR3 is TGTGCCTGCCGACAGGTCTTAGAAGCTTTCTTT.

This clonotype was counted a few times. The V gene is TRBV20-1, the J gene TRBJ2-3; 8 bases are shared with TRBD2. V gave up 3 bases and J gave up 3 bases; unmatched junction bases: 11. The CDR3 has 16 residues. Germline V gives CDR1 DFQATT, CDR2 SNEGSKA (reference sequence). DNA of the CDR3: TGCAGTGCTAGGGAAGATTCAGCGGGAGTAACAGATACGCAGTATTTT. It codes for CSAREDSAGVTDTQYF.

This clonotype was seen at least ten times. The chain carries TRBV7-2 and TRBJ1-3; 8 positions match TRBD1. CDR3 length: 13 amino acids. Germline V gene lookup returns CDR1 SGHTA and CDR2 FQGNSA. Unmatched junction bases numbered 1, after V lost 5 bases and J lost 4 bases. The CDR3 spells CASSGQGGNTIYF. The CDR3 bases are TGTGCCAGCAGCGGACAGGGAGGAAACACCATATATTTT.

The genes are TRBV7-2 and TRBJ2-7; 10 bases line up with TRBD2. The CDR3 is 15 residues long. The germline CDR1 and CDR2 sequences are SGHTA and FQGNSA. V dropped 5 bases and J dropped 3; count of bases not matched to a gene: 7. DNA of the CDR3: TGTGCCAGCAGCAAACTAGCGGGATTCAGCTACGAGCAGTACTTC. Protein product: CASSKLAGFSYEQYF.

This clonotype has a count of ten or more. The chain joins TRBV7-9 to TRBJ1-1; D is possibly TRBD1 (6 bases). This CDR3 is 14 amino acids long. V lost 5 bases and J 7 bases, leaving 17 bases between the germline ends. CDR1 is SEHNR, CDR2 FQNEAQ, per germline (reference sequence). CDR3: CASSTREDRHEAFF. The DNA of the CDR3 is TGTGCCAGCAGCACTCGAGAGGACAGACATGAAGCTTTCTTT.

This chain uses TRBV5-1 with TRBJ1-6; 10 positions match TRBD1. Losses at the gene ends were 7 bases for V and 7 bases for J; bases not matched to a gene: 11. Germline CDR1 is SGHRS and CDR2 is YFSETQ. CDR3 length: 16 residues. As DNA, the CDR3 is TGCGCCAGCCAAAGAGCCGGGACAGGGGACAATTCACCCCTCCACTTT. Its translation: CASQRAGTGDNSPLHF.

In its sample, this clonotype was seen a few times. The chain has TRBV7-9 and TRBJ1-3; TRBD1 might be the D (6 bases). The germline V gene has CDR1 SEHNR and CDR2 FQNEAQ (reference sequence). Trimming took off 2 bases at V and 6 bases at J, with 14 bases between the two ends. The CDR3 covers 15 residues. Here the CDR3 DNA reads TGTGCCAGCAGCTTAAACCCCGGACAGCTAAACACCATATATTTT. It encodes CASSLNPGQLNTIYF. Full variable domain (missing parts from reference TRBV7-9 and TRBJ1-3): DTGVSQNPRHKITKRGQNVTFRCDPISEHNRLYWYRQTLGQGPEFLTYFQNEAQLEKSRLLSDRFSAERPKGSFSTLEIQRTEQGDSAMYLCASSLNPGQLNTIYFGEGSWLTVV.

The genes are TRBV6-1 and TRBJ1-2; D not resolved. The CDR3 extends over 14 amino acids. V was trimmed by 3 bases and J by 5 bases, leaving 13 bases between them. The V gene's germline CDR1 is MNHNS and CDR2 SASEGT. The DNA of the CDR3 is TGTGCCAGCAGTGAGGGCAGGCCCCTTTATGGCTACACCTTC. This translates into CASSEGRPLYGYTF.

The DNA of the CDR3 is TGTGCCAGTAGTCCCCGGTGGGGGGGGTATGGCTACACCTTC. This translates into CASSPRWGGYGYTF. The genes are TRBV19 and TRBJ1-2; possible D gene TRBD1, 5 bases. V lost 5 bases, J lost 5 bases, and 15 bases lay in between. There are 14 residues in the CDR3. Germline-derived CDR1 and CDR2 are LNHDA and SQIVND (reference sequence).

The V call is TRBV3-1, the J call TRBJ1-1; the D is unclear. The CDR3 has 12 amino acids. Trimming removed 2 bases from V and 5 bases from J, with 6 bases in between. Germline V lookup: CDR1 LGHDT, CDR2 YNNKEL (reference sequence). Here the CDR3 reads CASSQSRTEAFF. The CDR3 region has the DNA TGTGCCAGCAGCCAAAGCAGGACTGAAGCTTTCTTT.

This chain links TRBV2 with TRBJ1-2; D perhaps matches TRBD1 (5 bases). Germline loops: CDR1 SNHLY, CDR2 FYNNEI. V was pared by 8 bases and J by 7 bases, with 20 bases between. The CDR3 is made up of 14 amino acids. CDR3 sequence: CASLRFHSGGGYTF. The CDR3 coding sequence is TGTGCCAGCCTGAGGTTCCACTCTGGGGGTGGCTACACCTTC.

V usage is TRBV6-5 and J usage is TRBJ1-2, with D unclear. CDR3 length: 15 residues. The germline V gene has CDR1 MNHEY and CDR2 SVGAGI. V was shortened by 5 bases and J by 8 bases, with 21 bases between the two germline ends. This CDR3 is CASSGLEGGSGGYTF. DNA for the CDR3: TGTGCCAGCAGTGGCCTCGAAGGTGGCTCGGGAGGCTACACCTTC.

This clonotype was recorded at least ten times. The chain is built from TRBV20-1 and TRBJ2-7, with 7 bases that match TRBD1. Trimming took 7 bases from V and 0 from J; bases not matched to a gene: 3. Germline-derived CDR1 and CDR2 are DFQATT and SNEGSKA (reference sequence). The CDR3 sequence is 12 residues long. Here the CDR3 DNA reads TGCAGTGTCCAGGGGGACTCCTACGAGCAGTACTTC. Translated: CSVQGDSYEQYF.

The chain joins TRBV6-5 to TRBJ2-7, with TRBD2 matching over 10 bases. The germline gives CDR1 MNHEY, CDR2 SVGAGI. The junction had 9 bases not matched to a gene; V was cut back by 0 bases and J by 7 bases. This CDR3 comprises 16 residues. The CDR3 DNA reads TGTGCCAGCAGTTACTCGATTCTAGCGGGAGTTCTGGAGCAGTACTTC. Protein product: CASSYSILAGVLEQYF.

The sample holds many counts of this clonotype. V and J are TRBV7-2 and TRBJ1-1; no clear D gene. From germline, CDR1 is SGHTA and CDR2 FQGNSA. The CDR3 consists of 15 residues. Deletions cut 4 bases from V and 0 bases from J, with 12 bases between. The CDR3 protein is CASSSPGILNTEAFF. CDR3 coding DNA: TGTGCCAGCAGCTCCCCGGGCATACTGAACACTGAAGCTTTCTTT.

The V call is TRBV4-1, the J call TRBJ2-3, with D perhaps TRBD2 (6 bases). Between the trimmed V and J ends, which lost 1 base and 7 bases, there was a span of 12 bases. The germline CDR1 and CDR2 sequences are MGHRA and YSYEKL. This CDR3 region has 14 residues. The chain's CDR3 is CASSQVGRMNTQYF. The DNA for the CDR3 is TGCGCCAGCAGCCAAGTAGGGAGGATGAATACGCAGTATTTT.

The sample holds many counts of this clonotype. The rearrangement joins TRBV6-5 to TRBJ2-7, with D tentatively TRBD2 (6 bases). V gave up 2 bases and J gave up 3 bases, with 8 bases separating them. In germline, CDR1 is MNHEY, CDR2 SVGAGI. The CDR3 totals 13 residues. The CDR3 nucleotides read TGTGCCAGCAGTTACGGGGGGAACTACGAGCAGTACTTC. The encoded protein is CASSYGGNYEQYF.

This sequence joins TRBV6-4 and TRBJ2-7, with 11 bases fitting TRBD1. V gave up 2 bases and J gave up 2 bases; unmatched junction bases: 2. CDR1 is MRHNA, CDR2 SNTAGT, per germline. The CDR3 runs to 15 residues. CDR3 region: CASSDPGQGAYEQYF. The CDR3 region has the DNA TGTGCCAGCAGTGACCCGGGACAGGGGGCCTACGAGCAGTACTTC.

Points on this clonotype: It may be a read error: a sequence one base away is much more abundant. The CDR3 protein is CACSSADRYEQYF. In DNA, the CDR3 is TGTGCCTGCAGCTCAGCAGACAGGTACGAGCAGTACTTC. V gene TRBV11-2 combines with J gene TRBJ2-7, with D possibly being TRBD1 (6 bases). This CDR3 has 13 amino acids. Germline-derived CDR1 and CDR2 are SGHAT and FQNNGV.

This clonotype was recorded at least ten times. The CDR3 loop reads CASTGTGNVYEQYF. The CDR3 bases are TGTGCCAGCACCGGGACAGGGAATGTTTACGAGCAGTACTTC. The chain joins TRBV6-2 or TRBV6-3 to TRBJ2-7; 9 nucleotides align to TRBD1. V shed 7 bases and J 4 bases; nucleotides not matched to a gene: 8. The CDR3 totals 14 residues. Germline CDR1 reads MNHEY; CDR2 reads SVGEGT.

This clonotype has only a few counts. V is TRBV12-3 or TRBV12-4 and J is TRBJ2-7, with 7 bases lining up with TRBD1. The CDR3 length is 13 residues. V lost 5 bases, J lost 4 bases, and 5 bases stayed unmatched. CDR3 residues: CASSPQGEYEQYF. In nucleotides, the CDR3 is TGTGCCAGCAGTCCCCAGGGGGAGTACGAGCAGTACTTC.

This CDR3 reads CASSLSGGTGEAFF. Here the CDR3 DNA reads TGTGCCAGCAGCCTATCCGGAGGGACAGGGGAAGCTTTCTTT. The gene calls are TRBV11-3 and TRBJ1-1; TRBD1 agrees at 9 bases. The CDR3 has 14 amino acids. The V segment lost 5 bases and the J segment 8 bases; nucleotides outside the gene matches: 9. From germline, CDR1 is SGHNT and CDR2 YENEEA.